Each of the 18 T cell receptor beta chains below was sequenced from the same sample in a study of T cell repertoires in cytomegalovirus infection. TCRdb reprocessed the reads via MiXCR and lists one record per CDR3 protein. The table lists about 460,000 distinct CDR3 sequences, 10% to 12% of them singletons, with approximately 10% in the top ten. The material sequenced was PBMCs. Source of these receptors: a human donor in good health (CMV status not recorded). Some clones in this sample may be carry-over from other donors' samples.

This clonotype was counted a few times. V gene TRBV30 combines with J gene TRBJ1-1; D call uncertain. The V end lost 0 bases, the J end lost 1 base, and 6 bases lay between the germline ends. The CDR3 sequence is 13 residues long. CDR1 GTSNPN and CDR2 SVGIG come from the germline V gene (reference sequence). The CDR3 here is CAWSVTSNTEAFF. CDR3 DNA sequence: TGTGCCTGGAGTGTAACCTCGAACACTGAAGCTTTCTTT.

Concerning this clonotype itself: Since a much larger clone is just one base distant, this may be a read error. As DNA, the CDR3 is TGCGCCAGCAGCTTGGTTCCAGCGGGAGGGAAAGACATTCAGTACTTC. Translation gives CASSLVPAGGKDIQYF. This rearrangement joins TRBV5-1 to TRBJ2-4, with 10 bases identical to TRBD2. The CDR3 runs 16 residues. The V gene end was trimmed by 0 bases and the J gene end by 8 bases; junction bases not matched to a gene: 8. In germline, CDR1 is SGHRS, CDR2 YFSETQ.

This clonotype was seen repeatedly, ten times or more. The chain recombines TRBV28 with TRBJ2-1; maybe TRBD2 (7 bases). This CDR3 is 14 amino acids long. V was shortened by 5 bases and J by 6 bases, with 14 bases between the two germline ends. Germline V gene sequence: CDR1 MDHEN, CDR2 SYDVKM. Written as DNA, the CDR3 is TGTGCCAGCAGTAGGGGGGGAGTGTTCAATGAGCAGTTCTTC. Protein sequence: CASSRGGVFNEQFF.

This clonotype was recorded at least ten times. This chain connects TRBV5-1 to TRBJ2-5; D may be TRBD1 (6 bases). Germline V gene lookup returns CDR1 SGHRS and CDR2 YFSETQ. This CDR3 contains 17 residues. Trimming left V 3 bases short and J 2 bases short, with 20 bases between. The CDR3 protein is CASSSNWWERGQETQYF. CDR3 DNA: TGCGCCAGCAGCTCGAATTGGTGGGAGAGGGGGCAAGAGACCCAGTACTTC.

This clonotype occurred many times. This chain connects TRBV7-7 to TRBJ2-3; 8 bases align to TRBD1. The CDR3 extends over 19 amino acids. The germline V gene has CDR1 SSHAT and CDR2 FNYEAQ (reference sequence). With V trimmed by 5 bases and J by 0 bases, 16 bases remained unmatched. CDR3 nucleotides: TGTGCCAGCAGCCTAAGGGGGGCAGGGGGCCGTACTAGCACAGATACGCAGTATTTT. Its translation: CASSLRGAGGRTSTDTQYF.

This clonotype was found a few times. The chain couples TRBV12-5 to TRBJ1-1; 7 bases fit TRBD1. The CDR3 is 13 amino acids. Germline assignment: CDR1 LGHNT and CDR2 FRNRAP. V trimming: 6 bases; J trimming: 8 bases; junction bases outside the gene matches: 9. The CDR3 bases are TGTGCTAGTGGCGCGACAGGGCTAGGAGAAGCTTTCTTT. Amino acid sequence: CASGATGLGEAFF.

The table lists this clonotype with a few counts. The rearrangement joins TRBV13 to TRBJ1-1; D is perhaps TRBD1 (6 bases). The ends were cut back, 1 base at V and 5 bases at J, with 20 bases in the middle. This CDR3 spans 17 amino acids. Germline V CDR1 and CDR2: PRHDT, FYEKMQ (reference sequence). CDR3 DNA sequence: TGTGCCAGCAGCTTAGTTTCATTGGGGGGGCGCGTGACTGAAGCTTTCTTT. Residues: CASSLVSLGGRVTEAFF.

This clonotype was counted ten times or more. This CDR3 is CASSPSGTSRLGSGGEQFF. In nucleotides, the CDR3 is TGTGCCAGCAGCCCCTCCGGGACTAGCCGGTTGGGGTCGGGGGGTGAGCAGTTCTTC. V usage is TRBV7-3 and J usage is TRBJ2-1; 9 bases line up with TRBD2. V dropped 5 bases and J dropped 9; count of bases not matched to a gene: 23. CDR3 size: 19 residues. The germline V gene encodes CDR1 SGHTA and CDR2 FQGTGA.

This clonotype showed up many times. J is TRBJ2-7 and V is TRBV5-1, with D hard to call. Trimming left V 1 base short and J 1 base short, with 9 bases between. Germline loops: CDR1 SGHRS, CDR2 YFSETQ. This CDR3 has 14 amino acids. The CDR3 region is CASSLKVASYEQYF. DNA for the CDR3: TGCGCCAGCAGCTTGAAGGTCGCATCCTACGAGCAGTACTTC.

This clonotype appeared many times. The V gene is TRBV20-1, the J gene TRBJ2-3; D might be TRBD1 (5 bases). The CDR3 consists of 17 residues. Deletions cut 5 bases from V and 2 bases from J, with 23 bases between. The germline CDR1 and CDR2 sequences are DFQATT and SNEGSKA (reference sequence). CDR3 residues: CSAGKSIRVTLTDTQYF. Here the CDR3 DNA reads TGCAGTGCTGGGAAAAGCATCAGGGTTACCCTCACAGATACGCAGTATTTT.

This clonotype appeared many times. V usage is TRBV5-4 and J usage is TRBJ2-1; D gene ambiguous. Germline CDR1 reads SGHNT; CDR2 reads YYREEE (reference sequence). Deletions cut 7 bases from V and 7 bases from J, with 9 bases between. CDR3 size: 11 residues. The CDR3 spells CASGPRNEQFF. CDR3 in DNA: TGTGCCAGCGGTCCTAGGAATGAGCAGTTCTTC.

This clonotype was picked up many times. The chain uses TRBV19 and TRBJ2-2, with 7 bases lining up with TRBD1. Trimming at V came to 3 bases and at J to 7 bases, leaving 14 bases not matched to a gene. The CDR3 is 17 residues long. CDR1 and CDR2 from the germline V gene are LNHDA and SQIVND (reference sequence). The CDR3 spells CASSILPVTGRLGELFF. CDR3 in DNA: TGTGCCAGTAGTATCTTGCCCGTGACAGGGCGCCTCGGGGAGCTGTTTTTT.

This clonotype was picked up a small number of times. The chain carries TRBV18 and TRBJ2-7, with 9 positions matching TRBD1. V gave up 3 bases and J gave up 0 bases; unmatched junction bases: 3. Germline-derived CDR1 and CDR2 are KGHSH and LQKENI. The CDR3 extends over 15 amino acids. CDR3 amino acids: CASSPRDRVSYEQYF. CDR3 sequence (DNA): TGTGCCAGCTCACCCCGGGACAGGGTCTCCTACGAGCAGTACTTC.

This clonotype was detected ten times or more. The chain carries TRBV6-1 and TRBJ2-7; 7 nucleotides match TRBD1. Germline V gives CDR1 MNHNS, CDR2 SASEGT. Trimming removed 2 bases from V and 6 bases from J; junction bases left unmatched: 10. This CDR3 has 15 amino acids. CDR3 sequence: CASSEWDSSSGEQYF. In DNA, the CDR3 is TGTGCCAGCAGTGAATGGGACAGTTCATCAGGCGAGCAGTACTTC.

This clonotype has ten or more counts. The CDR3 is CASSPPPEVGTEAFF. CDR3 nucleotides: TGTGCCAGCAGCCCCCCTCCCGAGGTGGGCACTGAAGCTTTCTTT. J is TRBJ1-1 and V is TRBV7-8; no firm D call. V lost 5 bases, J lost 4 bases, and 17 bases lay in between. Per germline, CDR1 SGHVS and CDR2 FQNEAQ. The CDR3 covers 15 residues.

This clonotype was found many times. This rearrangement joins TRBV11-3 to TRBJ2-2; TRBD2 agrees at 9 bases. V was clipped by 4 bases and J by 5 bases; unmatched bases: 2. CDR3 length: 14 amino acids. Per the germline V gene, CDR1 is SGHNT and CDR2 is YENEEA. CDR3 region: CASSSLAGTGELFF. In DNA, the CDR3 is TGTGCCAGCAGCTCCCTAGCGGGAACCGGGGAGCTGTTTTTT.

This clonotype was recorded a few times. This chain uses TRBV27 with TRBJ2-5; D is perhaps TRBD2 (5 bases). CDR3 length: 14 amino acids. The ends were cut back, 5 bases at V and 4 bases at J, with 14 bases in the middle. Germline V lookup: CDR1 MNHEY, CDR2 SMNVEV (reference sequence). Written as DNA, the CDR3 is TGTGCCAGCAGTCCCCTTTATGAGGGAGAGACCCAGTACTTC. Amino acid sequence: CASSPLYEGETQYF.

This clonotype was counted at least ten times. The genes are TRBV7-8 and TRBJ2-3; D remains unclear. This CDR3 is built from 16 residues. V was pared by 1 base and J by 0 bases, with 11 bases between. Germline V CDR1 and CDR2: SGHVS, FQNEAQ. CDR3 sequence reads: CASSLDDLLSTDTQYF. CDR3 nucleotides: TGTGCCAGCAGCTTAGACGACTTGCTTAGCACAGATACGCAGTATTTT.